This TCR beta chain was sequenced in a study of cytomegalovirus exposure and HLA in healthy donors. The study sampled nominally healthy donors, though unrecorded immune exposures were likely. In this sample, this clone turned up a few times. Its antigen is unidentified. Study-wide points: There were 150 to 200 TCR beta chains listed as cytomegalovirus-associated.

The PCR made use of 60 Vbeta and 13 Jbeta primers. Using immunoSEQ multiplex PCR, the repertoire was profiled, and TCRdb retains in-frame clones only, with some absent. In the table there are tens of thousands of clones, roughly 63% of which are singletons. In germline, CDR1 is SGHAT, CDR2 FQNNGV. The V end was cut by 5 bases, the J end by 2 bases, with 9 bases between. The CDR3 covers 13 residues. The receptor's source is a woman between 45 and 65 years old in good health and CMV-seropositive. Sequencing was performed on PBMCs. The chain combines TRBV11-2 with TRBJ1-2; a weak D match, TRBD1 (5 bases). CDR3 sequence (DNA): TGTGCCAGCAGCCAAGACAGCAACTATGGCTACACCTTC. Its protein product is CASSQDSNYGYTF.